This is a list of T cell receptor beta chains from one sample in a study of molecular identifiers for immune sequencing clone quantification. From the PCR reads, TCRdb called clonotypes with MiXCR, one entry per CDR3 protein. The sample carries 9,500 to 15,000 distinct CDR3 sequences, around 19% recorded once. The sample comprised naive CD8+ T cells from blood, with Jurkat cell RNA spiked in. These TCRs come from a human donor in good health. Some libraries in this study had Jurkat cell RNA spiked in. The CDR3 runs from the conserved cysteine through the conserved F or W. A D gene is named only where the DNA matches it firmly. Expanded clones get a size class; other rows say once, few or many, or leave the size out.

TRBJ2-2 | TRBV4-3 | many | TRBD2 | TGCGCCAGCAGCCTAACGACTAGCTACGACACCGGGGAGCTGTTTTTT | CASSLTTSYDTGELFF
TRBJ2-3 | TRBV27 | many | NA | TGTGCCAGCAGTTTCGGAGAAACAGATACGCAGTATTTT | CASSFGETDTQYF
TRBJ2-1 | TRBV9 | NA | TRBD2 | TGTGCCAGCAGCCTGGGGGGGCTAGCGGGGGACCGGATGATCTTC | CASSLGGLAGDRMIF
TRBJ2-5 | TRBV28 | many | NA | TGTGCCACAAAAGTTAGCGCCAAACCCCAAGAGACCCAGTACTTC | CATKVSAKPQETQYF
TRBJ2-2 | TRBV7-8 | NA | NA | TGTGCCAGCAGCTCCGACACTGGGGAGCCGTTTTTT | CASSSDTGEPFF
TRBJ2-7 | TRBV28 | NA | NA | TGTGCCAGCAGGGGTTGGACAGACTACGAGCAGTACTTC | CASRGWTDYEQYF
TRBJ2-3 | TRBV7-8 | medium-sized | TRBD2 | TGTGCCAGCAGCGCCCCGGGACTAGGCCTCACAGATACGCAGTATTTT | CASSAPGLGLTDTQYF
TRBJ2-3 | TRBV13 | many | TRBD2 | TGTGCCAGCAGCTTACTAGCGGGGGCTAGCACAGATACGCAGTATTTT | CASSLLAGASTDTQYF
TRBJ2-3 | TRBV4-1 | medium-sized | NA | TGCGCCAGCAGCCAAGAAGATCGTGGTGGAGATACGCAGTATTTT | CASSQEDRGGDTQYF
TRBJ1-1 | TRBV19 | many | NA | TGTGCCAGCTTAGGGAACACTGAAGCTTTCTTT | CASLGNTEAFF
TRBJ2-1 | TRBV7-9 | medium-sized | TRBD2 | TGTGCCAGCAGCGGACTAGCGGGAGGGCCTATGCCCTACAATGAGCAGTTCTTC | CASSGLAGGPMPYNEQFF
TRBJ2-1 | TRBV9 | NA | TRBD1 | TGTGCCAGCAGCGTAGCCAGGACAGGCCACAATGAGCAGTTCTTC | CASSVARTGHNEQFF
TRBJ2-3 | TRBV11-2 | many | NA | TGTGCCAGCAGCTTAGAGCAGAGCACAGATACGCAGTATTTT | CASSLEQSTDTQYF
TRBJ2-5 | TRBV7-6 | NA | NA | TGTGCCAGCAGCCCCGATGGCTGGGGGCAATTCGGAGAGACCCAGTACTTC | CASSPDGWGQFGETQYF
TRBJ2-1 | TRBV7-8 | many | TRBD2 | TGTGCCAGCAGCCTCTCCCTAGCGGGGGCCCCCCACAATGAGCAGTTCTTC | CASSLSLAGAPHNEQFF
TRBJ2-7 | TRBV19 | many | TRBD2 | TGTGCCAGTAGTACCTGGGGACTAGCGGAACCCTACGAGCAGTACTTC | CASSTWGLAEPYEQYF
TRBJ2-5 | TRBV11-2 | medium-sized | NA | TGTGCCAGCAGCTTCGTGGAGACCCAGTACTTC | CASSFVETQYF
TRBJ2-2 | TRBV3-1 | medium-sized | NA | TGTGCCAGCAGCCAAGAGTGGGGGAGTAACACCGGGGAGCTGTTTTTT | CASSQEWGSNTGELFF
TRBJ2-7 | TRBV28 | medium-sized | TRBD2 | TGTGCCAGCAGCCCTCCGGGACTAATCTACGAGCAGTACTTC | CASSPPGLIYEQYF
TRBJ1-5 | TRBV27 | many | NA | TGTGCCAGCAGTAGTTATCATCCCCGGGGACACGGAACGGATCAGCCCCAGCATTTT | CASSSYHPRGHGTDQPQHF
TRBJ2-7 | TRBV28 | medium-sized | NA | TGTGCCAGCAGTTTGAGTTGGGGCACCTACGAGCAGTACTTC | CASSLSWGTYEQYF
TRBJ2-3 | TRBV20-1 | medium-sized | NA | TGCAGTGCTAGAGAGCCTATGGCGCGGGGTGTATGGGATACGCAGTATTTT | CSAREPMARGVWDTQYF
TRBJ1-1 | TRBV4-1 | NA | NA | TGCGCCAGCAGCCCAGTGTTTACAGGGCGGGACACTGAAGCTTTCTTT | CASSPVFTGRDTEAFF
TRBJ2-5 | TRBV30 | many | NA | TGTGCCTGGAGACTCCTACCCACGCTAGTAATGGAAGAGACCCAGTACTTC | CAWRLLPTLVMEETQYF
TRBJ2-5 | TRBV3-1 | medium-sized | NA | TGTGCCAGCAGCCAAGATTCTAGCCCCCAAGAGACCCAGTACTTC | CASSQDSSPQETQYF
TRBJ2-1 | TRBV11-2 | many | NA | TGTGCCAGCAGCTTATCTAGCTCCTACAATGAGCAGTTCTTC | CASSLSSSYNEQFF
TRBJ1-5 | TRBV27 | medium-sized | NA | TGTGCCAGCAGACTCGAAGAGGGGGTGGGGGCCGGGGGGCGGTATAGCAATCAGCCCCAGCATTTT | CASRLEEGVGAGGRYSNQPQHF
TRBJ2-2 | TRBV12-3/TRBV12-4 | many | NA | TGTGCCAGCACGAGGGGCCTGAGCACCGGGGAGCTGTTTTTT | CASTRGLSTGELFF
TRBJ2-3 | TRBV30 | medium-sized | NA | TGTGCCTGGAGTGTGGGGGCCTTTGGGGACAGCACAGATACGCAGTATTTT | CAWSVGAFGDSTDTQYF
TRBJ2-3 | TRBV15 | medium-sized | NA | TGTGCCACCAGCAGAGATAGCATGGCAGATACGCAGTATTTT | CATSRDSMADTQYF
TRBJ2-1 | TRBV6-5 | few | TRBD2 | TGTGCCAGCAGTCGCCTCCGAGGACTAGCGGGAGATGAGCAGTTCTTC | CASSRLRGLAGDEQFF
TRBJ2-1 | TRBV19 | medium-sized | NA | TGTGCCAGTAGTATCCCCCGTGGAGGTGAGCAGTTCTTC | CASSIPRGGEQFF
TRBJ1-2 | TRBV27 | many | NA | TGTGCCAGCAGTTTACTGACAGGTACTGGCTACACCTTC | CASSLLTGTGYTF
TRBJ2-7 | TRBV29-1 | NA | TRBD2 | TGCGGCGCTCTGGGACTAGCGGGAGGCCAATACGGGGAGCAGTACTTC | CGALGLAGGQYGEQYF
TRBJ1-4 | TRBV9 | NA | NA | TGTGCCAGCAGCGCGGACAGCGGTGAAAAACTGTTTTTT | CASSADSGEKLFF
TRBJ2-5 | TRBV9 | medium-sized | NA | TGTGCCAGCAGCGTAGTGGCGGGCATCCAAGAGACCCAGTACTTC | CASSVVAGIQETQYF
TRBJ2-7 | TRBV20-1 | many | TRBD2 | TGCAGTGCTGGGACTAGCGGGAGGTCGAGCTCCTACGAGCAGTACTTC | CSAGTSGRSSSYEQYF
TRBJ2-7 | TRBV5-1 | medium-sized | NA | TGCGCCAGCAGCCAGCACCGGGGTCTCGCTGACGAGCAGTACTTC | CASSQHRGLADEQYF
TRBJ2-7 | TRBV12-5 | NA | NA | TGTGCTAGTGGTTTTTATTCCGAGCAGTACTTC | CASGFYSEQYF
TRBJ2-7 | TRBV27 | NA | NA | TGTGCCAGCAGTTTGACGGGAGCCCCCTACGAGCAGTACTTC | CASSLTGAPYEQYF
TRBJ2-5 | TRBV11-1 | many | NA | TGTGCCAGCAGCGATACCTCCGCCCGGACCCAGTACTTC | CASSDTSARTQYF
TRBJ2-2 | TRBV7-9 | medium-sized | TRBD2 | TGTGCCAGCAGCTTACCGACTAGCGGGGGCACCGGGGAGCTGTTTTTT | CASSLPTSGGTGELFF
TRBJ2-2 | TRBV24-1 | many | NA | TGTGCCACCATGGGGCTCATCGGGACCGGGGAGCTGTTTTTT | CATMGLIGTGELFF
TRBJ1-2 | TRBV13 | NA | TRBD1 | TGTGCCAGCAGCTTCCGGACAGGGGGCTATGGCTACACCTTC | CASSFRTGGYGYTF
TRBJ1-1 | TRBV18 | many | NA | TGTGCCAGCTCACCCTCATGGGGGATGAACACTGAAGCTTTCTTT | CASSPSWGMNTEAFF
TRBJ2-7 | TRBV6-6 | NA | TRBD1 | TGTGCCAGCAGCCCCGCGGACAGGGGGCGCACAAACGAGCAGTACTTC | CASSPADRGRTNEQYF
TRBJ2-1 | TRBV4-2 | many | NA | TGTGCCAGCAGCCAAGTTTCCGGGAGTAGGGATGAGCAGTTCTTC | CASSQVSGSRDEQFF
TRBJ1-2 | TRBV5-1 | NA | NA | TGCGCCAGCAGCCCCAGGCCGGGACAACTTGTCGGCTATGGCTACACCTTC | CASSPRPGQLVGYGYTF
TRBJ1-1 | TRBV11-2 | NA | NA | TGTGCCAGCAGCCCTGCATTGGGCGGGGACACTGAAGCTTTCTTT | CASSPALGGDTEAFF
TRBJ2-7 | TRBV7-9 | many | TRBD1 | TGTGCCAGCAGCCCCCGGACAGGGCGCTCCTACGAGCAGTACTTC | CASSPRTGRSYEQYF
TRBJ2-7 | TRBV27 | many | NA | TGTGCCAGCAGTTTGCTTGGAGCCGTATACGAGCAGTACTTC | CASSLLGAVYEQYF
TRBJ2-5 | TRBV5-1 | medium-sized | NA | TGCGCCAGCAGCTTGGATGAGCTGGGGGAGACCCAGTACTTC | CASSLDELGETQYF
TRBJ2-3 | TRBV5-5 | medium-sized | NA | TGTGCCAGCAGCTTGGGGCAGGGGTCCGGCACAGATACGCAGTATTTT | CASSLGQGSGTDTQYF
TRBJ2-1 | TRBV7-9 | many | NA | TGTGCCAGCAGCTTAGGTACTATTGAGCAGTTCTTC | CASSLGTIEQFF
TRBJ2-7 | TRBV11-3 | medium-sized | NA | TGTGCCAGCAGCCCCGGGTCAGCCTCCTACGAGCAGTACTTC | CASSPGSASYEQYF